This entry lists 5 T cell receptor beta chains sequenced from one sample in a study of PD-L1 blockade in urothelial cancer. Produced via immunoSEQ multiplex PCR; TCRdb's table is partial and in-frame only. The data contain 85,000 to 130,000 clones, about nine tenths of them singletons. Here the sequenced sample was PBMCs, taken around atezolizumab (anti-PD-L1) treatment. The receptors here all came from a woman of 80 years or more with urothelial cancer.

The genes are TRBV11-3 and TRBJ2-7; 14 bases match TRBD2. V shed 5 bases and J 5 bases; nucleotides not matched to a gene: 5. The germline V gene has CDR1 SGHNT and CDR2 YENEEA. This CDR3 is 15 amino acids long. The CDR3 protein is CASSETGLAGDEQYF. The CDR3 DNA reads as TGTGCCAGCAGCGAAACGGGACTAGCGGGAGACGAGCAGTACTTC.

This clone was counted between two and nine times. The chain carries TRBV11-3 and TRBJ2-7; the match to TRBD1 covers 7 bases. V lost 5 bases and J lost 3; bases outside the gene matches: 7. Looked up from germline, CDR1 is SGHNT and CDR2 is YENEEA. The CDR3 has 14 residues. This CDR3 reads CASSPNRGGYEQYF. The CDR3, as DNA: TGTGCCAGCAGCCCCAACAGGGGCGGCTACGAGCAGTACTTC.

The V gene is TRBV7-7, the J gene TRBJ2-7, with a tentative D call TRBD1 (5 bases). This CDR3 is 13 amino acids long. V was pared by 5 bases and J by 5 bases, with 13 bases between. Germline V gene lookup returns CDR1 SSHAT and CDR2 FNYEAQ (reference sequence). The CDR3, as DNA: TGTGCCAGCAGCCCCCTGGGGCGCGACGAGCAGTACTTC. This codes for CASSPLGRDEQYF.

The gene calls are TRBV6-6 and TRBJ2-1; 9 positions match TRBD1. There are 14 residues in the CDR3. The V gene end was trimmed by 6 bases and the J gene end by 12 bases; junction bases not matched to a gene: 12. Germline CDR1 is MNHNY and CDR2 is SVGAGI (reference sequence). This CDR3 is CASSAGTGYVVQFF. The DNA for the CDR3 is TGTGCCAGCAGCGCCGGGACAGGGTACGTGGTGCAGTTCTTC.

The rearrangement links TRBV18 to TRBJ2-3; 11 bases are shared with TRBD1. The germline CDR1 and CDR2 sequences are KGHSH and LQKENI. V lost 3 bases to trimming and J lost 3 bases; unmatched junction nucleotides: 2. There are 15 residues in the CDR3. The CDR3 nucleotides read TGTGCCAGCTCACCGTGGGACAGGGGGACAGATACGCAGTATTTT. Residues: CASSPWDRGTDTQYF.